This is a list of T cell receptor beta chains from one sample in a study of blood T cells in healthy people across ages. TCRdb re-analysed the 5' RACE reads in MiXCR, keeping a single row per CDR3 protein. In the table there are 1.5 million to 2 million distinct CDR3 sequences, roughly 30% of which are singletons. The sample taken for sequencing was blood. The receptors derive from a woman in her twenties or thirties in good health. Both conserved end residues are part of each CDR3. The D gene is left open where the match is weak. The size field is filled for only some rows; it gives once, few, many or a size class.

V gene	clone size	D gene	J gene	CDR3 protein	CDR3 DNA
TRBV20-1	few	NA	TRBJ2-3	CSARPPGYNTDTQYF	TGCAGTGCTAGACCCCCGGGGTATAACACAGATACGCAGTATTTT
TRBV27	NA	TRBD1	TRBJ2-6	CASSLEMELGQPLAGANVLTF	TGTGCCAGCAGTTTAGAGATGGAGTTGGGACAGCCCCTGGCTGGGGCCAACGTCCTGACTTTC
TRBV5-1	NA	NA	TRBJ2-7	CASKWDSSREQYF	TGCGCCAGCAAATGGGACTCTTCGAGGGAGCAGTACTTC
TRBV6-2/TRBV6-3	few	NA	TRBJ1-2	CASSYGSQRYGYTF	TGTGCCAGCAGTTATGGAAGCCAGAGATATGGCTACACCTTC
TRBV9	many	NA	TRBJ2-5	CASSVGGQQETQYF	TGTGCCAGCAGCGTAGGTGGACAGCAAGAGACCCAGTACTTC
TRBV20-1	NA	NA	TRBJ2-7	CSARQGGRSYEQYF	TGCAGTGCTAGGCAGGGGGGTCGGTCCTACGAGCAGTACTTC
TRBV4-1	NA	TRBD1	TRBJ1-5	CASSPRDRFPLGNQPQHF	TGCGCCAGCAGCCCCAGGGACAGATTTCCCCTGGGCAATCAGCCCCAGCATTTT
TRBV4-1	NA	NA	TRBJ1-1	CASGQVMLNTEAFF	TGCGCCAGCGGCCAAGTAATGTTGAACACTGAAGCTTTCTTT
TRBV6-6	many	TRBD2	TRBJ2-1	CASGGAGVHEQFF	TGTGCCAGCGGGGGAGCGGGAGTCCATGAGCAGTTCTTC
TRBV7-2	few	NA	TRBJ2-5	CASSLVVTNEETQYF	TGTGCCAGCAGCTTAGTCGTGACAAATGAAGAGACCCAGTACTTC
TRBV6-5	NA	NA	TRBJ2-5	CASRPGLLQETQYF	TGTGCCAGCAGACCGGGACTTCTCCAAGAGACCCAGTACTTC
TRBV20-1	NA	TRBD1	TRBJ1-5	CSAKTGSQPQHF	TGCAGTGCTAAGACAGGGTCTCAGCCCCAGCATTTT
TRBV11-2	NA	NA	TRBJ2-2	CASSSVGETNTGELFF	TGTGCCAGCAGCTCCGTCGGGGAGACGAACACCGGGGAGCTGTTTTTT
TRBV5-6	many	TRBD2	TRBJ2-5	CASSSTSGVIETQYF	TGTGCCAGCAGCTCGACTAGCGGGGTCATTGAGACCCAGTACTTC
TRBV7-2	NA	NA	TRBJ2-7	CASSYGDGIYEQYF	TGTGCCAGCAGCTACGGAGACGGCATCTACGAGCAGTACTTC
TRBV7-9	few	NA	TRBJ2-1	CASSSTRRGNEQFF	TGTGCCAGCAGCTCCACGAGGCGGGGCAATGAGCAGTTCTTC
TRBV4-3	many	NA	TRBJ2-7	CASSQEWARGSSAGSPEQYF	TGCGCCAGCAGCCAAGAATGGGCCAGGGGAAGCTCTGCGGGGTCCCCCGAGCAGTACTTC
TRBV9	few	NA	TRBJ2-4	CASSATGIQYF	TGTGCCAGCAGTGCGACCGGGATTCAGTACTTC
TRBV29-1	few	NA	TRBJ1-4	CSVDRGDEKLFF	TGCAGCGTTGATAGGGGGGATGAAAAACTGTTTTTT
TRBV9	NA	NA	TRBJ1-1	CASSVGSSTEAFF	TGTGCCAGCAGCGTAGGATCGAGTACTGAAGCTTTCTTT
TRBV7-9	NA	NA	TRBJ2-5	CASSFLSWRNQETQYF	TGTGCCAGCAGCTTTTTATCGTGGCGGAACCAAGAGACCCAGTACTTC
TRBV6-1	many	TRBD1	TRBJ2-6	CASRRGGTGSSGANVLTF	TGTGCCAGCAGGAGGGGAGGGACAGGGAGCTCTGGGGCCAACGTCCTGACTTTC
TRBV7-8	NA	NA	TRBJ2-7	CASSLEARQPPYEQYF	TGTGCCAGCAGCTTAGAGGCCAGGCAACCCCCCTACGAGCAGTACTTC
TRBV20-1	NA	NA	TRBJ2-7	CSTFTGLGPSYEQYF	TGCAGTACTTTTACGGGCCTGGGGCCATCCTACGAGCAGTACTTC
TRBV18	few	NA	TRBJ1-2	CASSPNPATGGYTF	TGTGCCAGCTCACCAAACCCTGCCACGGGGGGCTACACCTTC
TRBV6-5	few	NA	TRBJ2-3	CASSRAIAASTDTQYF	TGTGCCAGCAGCAGGGCCATAGCAGCTAGCACAGATACGCAGTATTTT
TRBV5-5	NA	NA	TRBJ2-3	CANSSTPTARKYF	TGTGCCAACAGCTCAACCCCGACCGCCAGGAAGTATTTT
TRBV20-1	few	TRBD2	TRBJ2-3	CSAPVSSGGADTQYF	TGCAGTGCCCCGGTGTCTAGCGGGGGGGCAGATACGCAGTATTTT
TRBV20-1	few	TRBD2	TRBJ2-1	CSAGGTSGGYNEQFF	TGCAGTGCTGGGGGGACTAGCGGGGGGTACAATGAGCAGTTCTTC
TRBV2	few	NA	TRBJ2-4	CASSVQNIQYF	TGTGCCAGCAGTGTCCAAAACATTCAGTACTTC
TRBV2	many	NA	TRBJ2-4	CASSEEALAKNIQYF	TGTGCCAGCAGCGAGGAGGCCCTAGCCAAAAACATTCAGTACTTC
TRBV13	many	TRBD2	TRBJ2-7	CASSPTGSGSLSYEQYF	TGTGCCAGCAGCCCAACCGGTAGCGGGAGCTTGTCCTACGAGCAGTACTTC
TRBV20-1	many	TRBD1	TRBJ2-7	CSAREQGAYEQYF	TGCAGTGCTAGAGAACAGGGGGCCTACGAGCAGTACTTC
TRBV5-1	NA	NA	TRBJ1-1	CASSLGGGEIQAFF	TGCGCCAGCAGCTTGGGAGGGGGGGAGATACAAGCTTTCTTT
TRBV29-1	NA	NA	TRBJ2-3	CSVGKDRTDTQYF	TGCAGCGTTGGAAAGGACAGAACCGACACGCAGTATTTT
TRBV20-1	many	NA	TRBJ2-5	CSARQETQYF	TGCAGTGCTAGACAAGAGACCCAGTACTTC
TRBV4-1	many	NA	TRBJ2-4	CASSQLGLAKNIQYF	TGCGCCAGCAGCCAATTGGGACTAGCCAAAAACATTCAGTACTTC
TRBV9	few	TRBD1	TRBJ2-3	CASSVGTGWPTDTQYF	TGTGCCAGCAGCGTAGGGACAGGGTGGCCCACAGATACGCAGTATTTT
TRBV12-3/TRBV12-4	NA	TRBD1	TRBJ1-2	CASSPLGRGQGYGCTF	TGTGCCAGCAGCCCCCTCGGGAGGGGACAGGGGTATGGCTGCACCTTC
TRBV7-8	NA	NA	TRBJ1-1	CASSGRGVAFF	TGTGCCAGCAGTGGAAGGGGAGTAGCTTTCTTT
TRBV29-1	many	NA	TRBJ1-2	CSVERRTLRGYTF	TGCAGCGTTGAGAGGAGGACTCTGCGTGGCTACACCTTC
TRBV20-1	few	TRBD1	TRBJ2-1	CSAPDRVSYNEQFF	TGCAGTGCTCCCGACAGGGTGTCCTACAATGAGCAGTTCTTC
TRBV20-1	few	TRBD2	TRBJ2-1	CSARVLVAGAYNEQFF	TGCAGTGCTAGAGTGCTTGTAGCGGGAGCCTACAATGAGCAGTTCTTC
TRBV24-1	many	NA	TRBJ2-5	CATSAPTGDQETQYF	TGTGCCACCAGTGCCCCGACAGGAGACCAAGAGACCCAGTACTTC
TRBV29-1	many	TRBD1	TRBJ2-5	CSDYDRGAQETQYF	TGCAGCGACTACGACAGGGGTGCTCAAGAGACCCAGTACTTC
TRBV5-5	NA	NA	TRBJ1-4	CASNLDPSGEKLFF	TGTGCCAGCAACCTTGACCCTTCGGGTGAAAAACTGTTTTTT
TRBV10-3	NA	NA	TRBJ1-1	CATSAGTEAFF	TGTGCCACCTCGGCGGGCACTGAAGCTTTCTTT
TRBV5-1	few	NA	TRBJ2-1	CASSDYLEQFF	TGCGCCAGCAGCGACTACCTTGAGCAGTTCTTC
TRBV7-2	NA	NA	TRBJ2-7	CCSSLMLAREQYF	TGTTGCAGCAGCTTAATGCTAGCTAGGGAGCAGTACTTC
TRBV5-4	NA	NA	TRBJ2-5	CASSSWGRGGREETQYF	TGTGCCAGCAGCTCTTGGGGGAGGGGGGGGCGCGAAGAGACCCAGTACTTC
TRBV12-3/TRBV12-4	NA	NA	TRBJ1-1	CASRTTLVAEAFF	TGTGCCAGCAGAACGACCTTGGTGGCTGAAGCTTTCTTT
TRBV18	few	TRBD1	TRBJ1-1	CASSPQSGQTGAEAFF	TGTGCCAGCTCACCACAGTCCGGGCAGACAGGGGCAGAAGCTTTCTTT
TRBV7-2	NA	TRBD2	TRBJ2-3	CASSSRPSGGTDAQYF	TGTGCCAGCAGCTCAAGGCCTAGCGGGGGTACAGATGCGCAGTATTTT
TRBV3-1	NA	TRBD2	TRBJ2-7	CASSQASGGALEQYF	TGTGCCAGCAGCCAAGCTAGCGGGGGGGCTCTCGAGCAGTACTTC
TRBV7-2	NA	TRBD2	TRBJ2-2	CASSLFGGGNTGELFF	TGTGCCAGCAGCTTATTCGGCGGGGGGAACACCGGGGAGCTGTTTTTT
TRBV12-3/TRBV12-4	many	NA	TRBJ2-6	CASMHNLGSGANVLTF	TGTGCCAGCATGCACAACCTAGGCTCTGGGGCCAACGTCCTGACTTTC
TRBV20-1	many	NA	TRBJ2-1	CSAPGLDGRKQFF	TGCAGTGCTCCGGGACTTGACGGTAGGAAGCAGTTCTTC
TRBV2	NA	NA	TRBJ1-2	CASSEAFKEFGGYTF	TGTGCCAGCAGTGAAGCATTTAAGGAGTTCGGGGGCTACACCTTC
TRBV5-1	NA	NA	TRBJ2-7	CASSLLTGHYEQYF	TGCGCCAGCAGCTTGTTGACCGGTCACTACGAGCAGTACTTC